These 11 T cell receptor beta chains were all obtained from the same sample, sequenced in a study of CD8+ T cells in alopecia areata. cDNA reverse transcribed from extracted RNA served as the sequencing template. Profiling relied on immunoSEQ multiplex PCR, and the TCRdb table lists in-frame clones only, not all of them. The table includes about 220,000 clones, less than 75% detected once. As to treatment: oral pan-JAK inhibitor, 5-10 mg twice daily. The sequenced sample was CD4+ T cells sorted from blood, obtained at week 4, from a patient treated with tofacitinib. The receptors derive from a human donor with alopecia areata.

The genes are TRBV29-1 and TRBJ1-4; weak D call: TRBD1 (5 bases). The V gene's germline CDR1 is SQVTM and CDR2 ANQGSEA. Trimming took off 6 bases at V and 7 bases at J, with 18 bases between the two ends. This CDR3 is built from 14 residues. Here the CDR3 DNA reads TGCAGCGTGGCGGGAGGGGCTGGTGGTGAAAAACTGTTTTTT. Its translation is CSVAGGAGGEKLFF.

The chain is built from TRBV29-1 and TRBJ1-5; a weak D match, TRBD1 (6 bases). CDR3 length: 14 amino acids. Trimming shortened V by 4 bases and J by 9 bases, and 19 bases separated the two germline ends. CDR1 is SQVTM and CDR2 is ANQGSEA in the germline V gene. This CDR3 reads CSVVGAGENGPQHF. As DNA, the CDR3 is TGCAGCGTTGTCGGGGCAGGGGAGAACGGGCCCCAGCATTTT. The full variable domain, its missing parts supplied by reference TRBV29-1 and TRBJ1-5, is SAVISQKPSRDICQRGTSLTIQCQVDSQVTMMFWYRQQPGQSLTLIATANQGSEATYESGFVIDKFPISRPNLTFSTLTVSNMSPEDSSIYLCSVVGAGENGPQHFGDGTRLSIL.

The CDR3 loop is CASSAPGRRGAREQYF. CDR3 nucleotide sequence: TGTGCCAGCAGTGCCCCCGGGCGAAGAGGGGCGCGCGAGCAGTACTTC. The V gene is TRBV25-1, the J gene TRBJ2-7, with D perhaps TRBD1 or TRBD2 (5 bases each). CDR1 MGHDK and CDR2 SYGVNS come from the germline V gene. The V gene lost 4 bases and the J gene lost 6 bases, with 22 bases spanning the gap. CDR3 length: 16 residues.

The chain carries TRBV6-5 and TRBJ1-1, with 11 bases matching TRBD1. V lost 5 bases to trimming and J lost 5 bases; unmatched junction nucleotides: 7. This CDR3 comprises 15 residues. CDR1 MNHEY and CDR2 SVGAGI come from the germline V gene. CDR3 amino acids: CASSPWGQGVTEAFF. CDR3 nucleotides: TGTGCCAGCAGTCCCTGGGGACAGGGGGTGACTGAAGCTTTCTTT.

The chain carries TRBV4-3 and TRBJ2-1; 7 positions agree with TRBD1. This CDR3 is built from 13 residues. J was trimmed by 12 bases and V by 3 bases; bases with no gene match: 8. Germline CDR1 and CDR2: LGHNA and YSLEER. Here the CDR3 DNA reads TGCGCCAGCAGCCAGGAGACAGGGTCCAGGCAGTTCTTC. Encoded protein: CASSQETGSRQFF.

This clone occurred a few times. In DNA form, the CDR3 reads TGTGCCAGCAGCTTGTATGGAGGCCAATCGGCTCAGCCCCAGCATTTT. As protein: CASSLYGGQSAQPQHF. The rearrangement uses TRBV5-6 and TRBJ1-5; no clear D. This CDR3 region has 16 residues. The germline V gene encodes CDR1 SGHDT and CDR2 YYEEEE. The germline V and J ends were trimmed by 1 base and 6 bases, with 17 bases remaining between them. Full variable domain (rest looked up from reference TRBV5-6 and TRBJ1-5): DAGVTQSPTHLIKTRGQQVTLRCSPKSGHDTVSWYQQALGQGPQFIFQYYEEEERQRGNFPDRFSGHQFPNYSSELNVNALLLGDSALYLCASSLYGGQSAQPQHFGDGTRLSIL.

The chain joins TRBV10-3 to TRBJ1-2, with D perhaps matching TRBD1 (5 bases). Germline V lookup: CDR1 ENHRY, CDR2 SYGVKD. V was pared by 7 bases and J by 0 bases, with 9 bases between. CDR3 length: 13 residues. CDR3 loop: CAIKGPSNYGYTF. The DNA for the CDR3 is TGTGCCATCAAGGGGCCCTCTAACTATGGCTACACCTTC.

This chain uses TRBV5-1 with TRBJ2-1, with unresolved D. Per germline, CDR1 SGHRS and CDR2 YFSETQ. V shed 0 bases and J shed 8 bases, with 12 bases lying between them. This CDR3 has 14 amino acids. CDR3 DNA: TGCGCCAGCAGCTTGGACGTCGGCAGGTATGAGCAGTTCTTC. This translates into CASSLDVGRYEQFF.

The genes are TRBV7-9 and TRBJ1-5; a possible D gene is TRBD1 (5 bases). Trimming left V 5 bases short and J 4 bases short, with 12 bases between. The CDR3 totals 14 residues. Per the germline V gene, CDR1 is SEHNR and CDR2 is FQNEAQ (reference sequence). The chain's CDR3 is CASSPLGPNQPQHF. The CDR3 DNA follows: TGTGCCAGCAGCCCCCTGGGACCAAATCAGCCCCAGCATTTT. Full variable domain (outside the CDR3, taken from reference TRBV7-9 and TRBJ1-5): DTGVSQNPRHKITKRGQNVTFRCDPISEHNRLYWYRQTLGQGPEFLTYFQNEAQLEKSRLLSDRFSAERPKGSFSTLEIQRTEQGDSAMYLCASSPLGPNQPQHFGDGTRLSIL.

There are a few counts of this clone. The chain combines TRBV27 with TRBJ2-3; D is undetermined. The CDR3 consists of 10 residues. Germline-derived CDR1 and CDR2 are MNHEY and SMNVEV (reference sequence). V was clipped by 10 bases and J by 10 bases, with 12 bases between them. CDR3 nucleotide sequence: TGTGCCACACCCCGTCCCTCGCAGTATTTT. Amino acids: CATPRPSQYF.

The rearrangement uses TRBV10-2 and TRBJ2-3; D unresolved. Germline V CDR1 and CDR2: WSHSY, SAAADI. The CDR3 loop spans 14 amino acids. Trimming stripped 4 bases from V and 0 bases from J, with 8 bases between. For the CDR3, the DNA is TGCGCCAGCAGTGTAATTGGTAGCACAGATACGCAGTATTTT. Protein sequence: CASSVIGSTDTQYF.